This record covers a single TCR beta chain. Its specificity is not known. Via 5' RACE with UMI labels, TRB cDNA libraries were prepared. TCRdb reprocessed the 5' RACE reads; each CDR3 protein has one entry and no DNA is given. This sample's table reports 84,000 or so distinct CDR3 sequences. The data originate from a study of CXCR3-negative and CXCR3-positive naive CD8 T cells. The CDR3 is made up of 13 amino acids. In germline, CDR1 is MDHEN, CDR2 SYDVKM. Those CD8+ T cells considered naive were CD45RO-CCR7+CD27+CD95-. Whole-study results and caveats: Comparison of naive cells showed more hydrophobic TRB CDR3s in CXCR3-positive than in CXCR3-negative naive cells.

The source is a human donor in good health. Some clones in this sample may be carry-over from other donors' samples. The V gene is TRBV28, the J gene TRBJ1-2; TCRdb's D gene call, TRBD1, goes unchecked for lack of DNA. Sequences were obtained from naive CXCR3+ CD8+ T cells from blood. Regarding subset: CD45RO-CCR7+CD27+CD95- naive CD8+ T cells expressing CXCR3 (TNR3+). CDR3 protein: CASSQTGSYGYTF.